Sequencing of this T cell receptor (beta chain) was carried out in a study of human T cells and chemical hapten exposure. Ten or more counts support this clonotype. The antigen remains unidentified. The CDR3 has 13 amino acids. Germline lookup yields CDR1 SGHDN and CDR2 FVKESK. V lost 2 bases and J lost 9, with 11 bases in between. The library attached unique molecular identifiers to individual cDNA molecules. In the study's own analysis: Samples ranged from about 23,224 to 700,000 TCRs, with a median of approximately 100,000. TCRdb called the 5' RACE reads again in MiXCR, with one record for every CDR3 protein. It is TCRdb's table, rather than the study itself, that gives the V and J calls and clone size. The sample has around 140,000 distinct CDR3 sequences; 4.1% are singletons. The authors' total RNA extraction used unfractionated whole blood. Broader study findings: With DPC sensitization, TCRs exceeding 1 in 1000 frequency showed no change.

The TCR was taken from a female donor in good health. The chain recombines TRBV14 with TRBJ2-4; D is unresolved. CDR3 nucleotides: TGTGCCAGCAGCCAATCGGCGGCTGGCATTCAGTACTTC. Its translation: CASSQSAAGIQYF.